The source of this T cell receptor beta chain is a study of cytomegalovirus exposure and HLA in healthy donors. TCRdb keeps only in-frame clones here, not all; method: immunoSEQ multiplex PCR. This sample has more than 110,000 clones, with roughly 88% found just once. In the case of this clone: Its cognate antigen is unknown.

The germline V and J ends were trimmed by 0 bases and 5 bases, with 20 bases remaining between them. Germline V CDR1 and CDR2: SGDLS, YYNGEE. CDR3 length: 17 amino acids. Overall study findings and caveats: Among TCR beta chains, those listed as cytomegalovirus-associated numbered some 170. Per published reports, the classifier diagnosed cytomegalovirus status with high specificity and sensitivity. Later, an analysis found that TCR clusters from the first cohort tended to co-occur in the 95 to 150 validation repertoires.

The clonotype comes from a young woman in good health and CMV-seropositive. The sample was PBMCs. The J gene is TRBJ2-5, the V gene TRBV9, with D maybe TRBD1 (8 bases). Here the CDR3 DNA reads TGTGCCAGCAGCGTAGGGGAGGGGACAGGATGGGGGGAGACCCAGTACTTC. This encodes CASSVGEGTGWGETQYF.